The rows below give T cell receptor beta chains drawn from one sample of a study of Ad26.COV2.S vaccination and SARS-CoV-2 variants. Sequencing was performed with immunoSEQ multiplex PCR; in TCRdb, only in-frame clones are kept and a portion is missing. The table lists roughly 410,000 clones, about four fifths of them singletons. Sequencing was performed on peripheral blood, taken in a trial of Ad26.COV2.S vaccine versus placebo. These receptors were collected from a person between 18 and 60 years old who received the Ad26.COV2.S COVID-19 vaccine or a placebo. Both conserved end residues are part of each CDR3. The order of the fields is D gene, J gene, clone size, V gene, CDR3 DNA, CDR3 protein. The D gene is left open where the match is weak. Clone size is not always given. Where it is, it says once, few, many or a class for expanded clones.

d_gene: TRBD2
j_gene: TRBJ2-7
abundance: .
v_gene: TRBV5-6
CDR3nt: TGTGCCAGCAGCCCACTAGCGGGCTACTACGAGCAGTACTTC
CDR3aa: CASSPLAGYYEQYF

d_gene: .
j_gene: TRBJ1-5
abundance: .
v_gene: TRBV15
CDR3nt: TGTGCCACCAGCAGAGAACACACAGGGACGGGTCAGCCCCAGCATTTT
CDR3aa: CATSREHTGTGQPQHF

d_gene: TRBD2
j_gene: TRBJ2-2
abundance: .
v_gene: TRBV29-1
CDR3nt: TGCAGCGTTTGGGGAGGGGACGGGGAGCTGTTTTTT
CDR3aa: CSVWGGDGELFF

d_gene: .
j_gene: TRBJ1-1
abundance: .
v_gene: TRBV7-2
CDR3nt: TGTGCCAGCAGCTTAGGAGCAAGAGCTTTCTTT
CDR3aa: CASSLGARAFF

d_gene: TRBD1
j_gene: TRBJ2-2
abundance: .
v_gene: TRBV19
CDR3nt: TGTGCCAGTAATGAGGGGGCCGGGACCGGGGAGCTGTTTTTT
CDR3aa: CASNEGAGTGELFF

d_gene: .
j_gene: TRBJ2-7
abundance: .
v_gene: TRBV15
CDR3nt: TGTGCCACCAGCAGCGTTCGGTTCTACGAGCAGTACTTC
CDR3aa: CATSSVRFYEQYF

d_gene: TRBD1
j_gene: TRBJ2-7
abundance: few
v_gene: TRBV15
CDR3nt: TGTGCCACCAGCAGGTTTAGGGAGACAGGGCCCTACGTTGGGCAGTACTTC
CDR3aa: CATSRFRETGPYVGQYF

d_gene: .
j_gene: TRBJ1-2
abundance: once
v_gene: TRBV25-1
CDR3nt: TGTGCCACCACCGGGGCTTTTGGCTACACCTTC
CDR3aa: CATTGAFGYTF

d_gene: TRBD1
j_gene: TRBJ2-6
abundance: once
v_gene: TRBV6-1
CDR3nt: TGTGCCAGCAGTGAACGGTTTGGACAGGCCGGGGCCAACGTCCTGACTTTC
CDR3aa: CASSERFGQAGANVLTF

d_gene: .
j_gene: TRBJ2-7
abundance: once
v_gene: TRBV19
CDR3nt: TGTGCCAGTAGGACCAGGGGTGGGAGCTCCTACGAGCAGTACTTC
CDR3aa: CASRTRGGSSYEQYF

d_gene: .
j_gene: TRBJ1-1
abundance: .
v_gene: TRBV29-1
CDR3nt: TGCAGCGTTGAACGACAGGCTGAAGCTTTCTTT
CDR3aa: CSVERQAEAFF

d_gene: .
j_gene: TRBJ2-3
abundance: .
v_gene: TRBV24-1
CDR3nt: TGTGCCACCAGTGATCCCCGACCGGCTGGGACAGATACGCAGTATTTT
CDR3aa: CATSDPRPAGTDTQYF

d_gene: TRBD1
j_gene: TRBJ2-5
abundance: .
v_gene: TRBV18
CDR3nt: TGTGCCAGCTCACCACCGATCAGGGGGCCTGAGACCCAGTACTTC
CDR3aa: CASSPPIRGPETQYF

d_gene: TRBD2
j_gene: TRBJ2-5
abundance: .
v_gene: TRBV7-2
CDR3nt: TGTGCCAGCAGTAGCGGGGGGGCTGGGGAGACCCAGTACTTC
CDR3aa: CASSSGGAGETQYF

d_gene: .
j_gene: TRBJ2-7
abundance: .
v_gene: TRBV7-9
CDR3nt: TGTGCCAGCAGCGACGGGTTCTCCTACGAGCAGTACTTC
CDR3aa: CASSDGFSYEQYF

d_gene: .
j_gene: TRBJ2-5
abundance: .
v_gene: TRBV7-2
CDR3nt: TGTGCCAGCGCCAATAGCGTTGTTGAGACCCAGTACTTC
CDR3aa: CASANSVVETQYF

d_gene: .
j_gene: TRBJ1-1
abundance: .
v_gene: TRBV11-3
CDR3nt: TGTGCCAGCAGCTTAGAGGGGATGACTCGGCCCGCTTACATGAACACTGAAGCTTTCTTT
CDR3aa: CASSLEGMTRPAYMNTEAFF

d_gene: .
j_gene: TRBJ1-4
abundance: .
v_gene: TRBV11-2
CDR3nt: TGTGCCAGCAGCCGACTCGACGGTACAACTAATGAAAAACTGTTTTTT
CDR3aa: CASSRLDGTTNEKLFF

d_gene: .
j_gene: TRBJ2-5
abundance: .
v_gene: TRBV19
CDR3nt: TGTGCCAGTAGCTCCGGGGGCCAAGAGACCCAGTACTTC
CDR3aa: CASSSGGQETQYF

d_gene: .
j_gene: TRBJ2-2
abundance: .
v_gene: TRBV7-3
CDR3nt: TGTGCCAGCAGCTCCTACACCGGGGAGCTGTTTTTT
CDR3aa: CASSSYTGELFF

d_gene: TRBD1
j_gene: TRBJ2-2
abundance: .
v_gene: TRBV7-2
CDR3nt: TGTGCCAGCAGCCCTAGAGGAAAGGGGGCAAATGCCGGGGAGCTGTTTTTT
CDR3aa: CASSPRGKGANAGELFF

d_gene: .
j_gene: TRBJ2-1
abundance: .
v_gene: TRBV6-6
CDR3nt: TGTGCCAGCAGGCCCGGGACTGTAAGCTCCTACAATGAGCAGTTCTTC
CDR3aa: CASRPGTVSSYNEQFF

d_gene: .
j_gene: TRBJ1-1
abundance: .
v_gene: TRBV27
CDR3nt: TGTGCCAGCAGCCCAAGCCAGTACACTGAAGCTTTCTTT
CDR3aa: CASSPSQYTEAFF

d_gene: .
j_gene: TRBJ2-7
abundance: .
v_gene: TRBV5-1
CDR3nt: TGCGCCAGCAGCCCGGGACTGAACTACGAGCAGTACTTC
CDR3aa: CASSPGLNYEQYF

d_gene: TRBD2
j_gene: TRBJ2-1
abundance: .
v_gene: TRBV9
CDR3nt: TGTGCCAGCAGCGTAGCTGCGGGAGGGAGTTATGAGCAGTTCTTC
CDR3aa: CASSVAAGGSYEQFF

d_gene: .
j_gene: TRBJ2-1
abundance: .
v_gene: TRBV5-6
CDR3nt: TGTGCCAGCAGCTTGGAGTTTGTGTCGGTCAATGAGCAGTTCTTC
CDR3aa: CASSLEFVSVNEQFF

d_gene: .
j_gene: TRBJ2-4
abundance: .
v_gene: TRBV5-5
CDR3nt: TGTGCCAGCAGCATCCGGGGCTCAGTGGGGATTCGGTACTTC
CDR3aa: CASSIRGSVGIRYF

d_gene: TRBD1
j_gene: TRBJ2-7
abundance: .
v_gene: TRBV7-6
CDR3nt: TGTGCCAGCAGCCACGCTCGGGACAGGGGTTACGAGCAGTACTTC
CDR3aa: CASSHARDRGYEQYF

d_gene: TRBD1
j_gene: TRBJ1-2
abundance: .
v_gene: TRBV19
CDR3nt: TGTGCCAGTAGTCATCGCGGGGACAGGGCGGTTTATGGCTACACCTTC
CDR3aa: CASSHRGDRAVYGYTF

d_gene: TRBD1
j_gene: TRBJ1-1
abundance: .
v_gene: TRBV11-3
CDR3nt: TGTGCCAGCAGCACGCGACCGCAGGGGGCCAGGGCCGTAGCTTTCTTT
CDR3aa: CASSTRPQGARAVAFF

d_gene: .
j_gene: TRBJ1-5
abundance: .
v_gene: TRBV24-1
CDR3nt: TGTGCCACCAGTGACTTTATGGACATCGATCAGCCCCAGCATTTT
CDR3aa: CATSDFMDIDQPQHF

d_gene: TRBD2
j_gene: TRBJ2-2
abundance: .
v_gene: TRBV4-2
CDR3nt: TGTGCCAGCAGCCAAGCTCCAGCGGGAGTTGGTACCGGGGAGCTGTTTTTT
CDR3aa: CASSQAPAGVGTGELFF

d_gene: TRBD1
j_gene: TRBJ2-3
abundance: .
v_gene: TRBV7-9
CDR3nt: TGTGCCAGCAGCTTAGTGCCCCGGGACAGGGGCACAGATACGCAGTATTTT
CDR3aa: CASSLVPRDRGTDTQYF